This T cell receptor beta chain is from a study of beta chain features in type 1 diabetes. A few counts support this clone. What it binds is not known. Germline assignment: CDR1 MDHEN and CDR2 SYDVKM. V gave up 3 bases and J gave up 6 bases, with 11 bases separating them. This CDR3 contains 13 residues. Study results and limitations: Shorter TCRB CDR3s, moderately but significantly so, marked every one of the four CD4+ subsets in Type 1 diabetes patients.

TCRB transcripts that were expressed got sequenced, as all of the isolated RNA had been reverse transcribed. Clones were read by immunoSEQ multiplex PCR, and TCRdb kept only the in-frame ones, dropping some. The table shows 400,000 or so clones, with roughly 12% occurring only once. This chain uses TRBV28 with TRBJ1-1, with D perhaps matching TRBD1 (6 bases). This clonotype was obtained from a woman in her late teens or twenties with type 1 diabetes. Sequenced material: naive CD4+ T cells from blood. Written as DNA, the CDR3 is TGTGCCAGCAGTTTGGACAGACCCGCTGAAGCTTTCTTT. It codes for CASSLDRPAEAFF.